Sequencing of this TCR beta chain was carried out in a study of shared clonotypes between healthy human individuals. Each PCR replicate from the sorted subsets contained about 180 ng DNA, which is 25,000 to 30,000 T cell genomes. Only in-frame clones appear in the TCRdb table, and some are missing; sequencing was by immunoSEQ multiplex PCR. The sample holds about 2 million clones; about 95% are singletons and the top ten take 0.9% to 1.3%. This clone was seen a single time. Its antigen remains unidentified. CD8 cells classed as naive were CD45RO-negative and positively selected for CCR7, excluding terminally differentiated effector memory CD45RA+ cells. Whole-study results and caveats: A few donors shared 5% to 5.5% of their naive CD4 clonotypes.

The ends lost 5 bases at V and 2 bases at J; junction bases unmatched: 6. This CDR3 is built from 15 residues. Looked up from germline, CDR1 is MNHEY and CDR2 is SMNVEV (reference sequence). The source of this sequence is a man between 18 and 35 years old in good health. V and J are TRBV27 and TRBJ1-2; 9 nucleotides agree with TRBD1. The sequenced sample was naive CD8+ T cells sorted from blood. The CDR3 DNA is TGTGCCAGCAGTCACCCGGGACAGGGAAACTATGGCTACACCTTC. It is translated as CASSHPGQGNYGYTF.